Below are 10 T cell receptor beta chains sequenced from a single sample in a study of T cells in Graves' hyperthyroidism and ophthalmopathy (dated by TCRdb to about 2019). The library was produced with multiplex PCR. Sequenced using an Illumina HiSeq 2000. Amplification of TCR beta CDR3 regions was carried out from RNA transcripts. The first round of RT-PCR for the TCR CDR3 was performed with the HTBI primer set and the Qiagen OneStep RT-PCR kit. TCRdb reworked the public reads: Q25 trimming with fastp, MiXCR clone assembly, productive beta chains retained. Entries that share a CDR3 protein sequence are merged under the most common genes and DNA. Within this sample are about 480,000 distinct CDR3 sequences, with around 14% of them counted one time only. The leading ten clones occupy 17% of the sample. Sequencing was carried out using blood. The origin of the receptors is a woman between 18 and 30 years old with Graves' hyperthyroidism.

This clonotype was observed at least ten times. The chain carries TRBV29-1 and TRBJ2-2; TRBD1 is a possible D gene (5 bases). Germline V gene lookup returns CDR1 SQVTM and CDR2 ANQGSEA. The germline V and J ends were trimmed by 3 bases and 1 base, with 6 bases remaining between them. The CDR3 runs 13 residues. The DNA of the CDR3 is TGCAGCGTTGATCAGGGGAACACCGGGGAGCTGTTTTTT. As protein: CSVDQGNTGELFF.

This clonotype was recorded at least ten times. The V call is TRBV7-2, the J call TRBJ2-7, with D maybe TRBD1 (7 bases). Deletions cut 5 bases from V and 1 base from J, with 15 bases between. Germline-derived CDR1 and CDR2 are SGHTA and FQGNSA. This CDR3 spans 15 amino acids. CDR3: CASSSRRGQSYEQYV. In nucleotides, the CDR3 is TGTGCCAGCAGCAGCCGGAGGGGACAGTCCTACGAGCAGTACGTC.

This clonotype was seen more than once but under ten times. This chain links TRBV6-2 or TRBV6-3 with TRBJ2-3; D is unresolved. The length of the CDR3 is 10 residues. Germline V gene sequence: CDR1 MNHEY, CDR2 SVGEGT. V was clipped by 10 bases and J by 5 bases, with 7 bases between them. The CDR3 DNA sequence: TGTGCCACAGAGCAAGATACGCAGTATTTT. Amino acids: CATEQDTQYF.

This clonotype was seen at least ten times. The chain carries TRBV27 and TRBJ1-5; D may be TRBD1 (6 bases). The CDR3 loop spans 15 amino acids. V was pared by 7 bases and J by 2 bases, with 15 bases between. Germline values: CDR1 MNHEY, CDR2 SMNVEV (reference sequence). The CDR3 loop is CASTSTYRGNQPQHF. The CDR3 DNA reads TGTGCCAGCACCTCGACGTACAGGGGCAATCAGCCCCAGCATTTT.

This clonotype was recorded a few times. The rearrangement joins TRBV20-1 to TRBJ2-7, with D maybe TRBD2 (5 bases). V lost 0 bases and J 4 bases, leaving 16 bases between the germline ends. The CDR3 consists of 15 residues. Germline V gene sequence: CDR1 DFQATT, CDR2 SNEGSKA (reference sequence). CDR3 amino acids: CSARDSRLPSYEQYV. The CDR3, as DNA: TGCAGTGCTAGAGATTCGAGACTACCATCATACGAGCAGTACGTC.

This clonotype came up once. CDR3 nucleotides: TGTGCCAGCACCCCGGGACAAGCATTTGGGGAGACCCAGTACTTC. It codes for CASTPGQAFGETQYF. J is TRBJ2-5 and V is TRBV28; possibly TRBD1 for D (6 bases). V lost 7 bases to trimming and J lost 5 bases, with 20 bases between them. The CDR3 extends over 15 amino acids. Germline V gives CDR1 MDHEN, CDR2 SYDVKM.

This clonotype was observed a handful of times. This may be a read error: a much more frequent sequence differs by one nucleotide. The chain uses TRBV24-1 and TRBJ1-1; D gene uncertain. The germline V and J ends were trimmed by 1 base and 1 base, with 12 bases remaining between them. CDR1 KGHDR and CDR2 SFDVKD come from the germline V gene. The CDR3 consists of 16 residues. For the CDR3, the DNA is TGTGCCACCAGTGATTTCCGACGGCCCGAGAACACTGAAGCTTTCTTT. Translated: CATSDFRRPENTEAFF.

This clonotype was seen many times. The chain combines TRBV10-3 with TRBJ2-7; weak D call: TRBD2 (6 bases). CDR3 length equals 13 residues. Trimming shortened V by 10 bases and J by 2 bases, and 15 bases separated the two germline ends. From germline, CDR1 is ENHRY and CDR2 SYGVKD. Here the CDR3 DNA reads TGTGCCAACAGAGCGGGCCTCACCTACGAGCAGTACGTC. This sequence encodes CANRAGLTYEQYV.

Many counts were recorded for this clonotype. The chain uses TRBV28 and TRBJ1-5; TRBD1 agrees at 8 bases. The CDR3 covers 16 residues. The V gene's germline CDR1 is MDHEN and CDR2 SYDVKM. The J segment lost 0 bases and the V segment lost 8 bases, leaving 9 bases of the junction unmatched. Written as DNA, the CDR3 is TGTGCCAGCGTTTACAGGGGGGCCTATAGCAATCAGCCCCAGCATTTT. It yields the protein CASVYRGAYSNQPQHF.

This clonotype was detected only a few times. The gene calls are TRBV19 and TRBJ2-2; 8 bases fit TRBD2. The CDR3 covers 15 residues. CDR1 is LNHDA and CDR2 is SQIVND in the germline V gene (reference sequence). Trimming at V came to 3 bases and at J to 3 bases, leaving 3 bases not matched to a gene. The CDR3 is CASSIPGLDTGELFF. The CDR3 region has the DNA TGTGCCAGTAGTATTCCGGGACTAGACACCGGGGAGCTGTTTTTT.